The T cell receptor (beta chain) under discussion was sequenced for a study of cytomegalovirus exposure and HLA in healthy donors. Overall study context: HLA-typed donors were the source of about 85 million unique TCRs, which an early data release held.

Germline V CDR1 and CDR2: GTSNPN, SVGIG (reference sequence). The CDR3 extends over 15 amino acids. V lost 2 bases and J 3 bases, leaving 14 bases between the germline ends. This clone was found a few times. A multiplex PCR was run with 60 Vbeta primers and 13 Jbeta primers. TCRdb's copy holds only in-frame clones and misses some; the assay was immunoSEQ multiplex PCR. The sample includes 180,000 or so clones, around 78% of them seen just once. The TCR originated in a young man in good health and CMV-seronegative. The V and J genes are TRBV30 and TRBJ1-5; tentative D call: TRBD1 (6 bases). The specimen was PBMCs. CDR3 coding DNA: TGTGCCTGGAGTTTCGGGGGGCTGGACAATCAGCCCCAGCATTTT. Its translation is CAWSFGGLDNQPQHF.